The TCR beta chain under discussion was sequenced for a study of blood T cells in healthy people across ages. With V trimmed by 4 bases and J by 11 bases, 12 bases remained unmatched. This CDR3 is 14 amino acids long. Germline lookup yields CDR1 SGHTA and CDR2 FQGNSA. Alongside a J-beta primer mix, a sample-barcoded 5' primer served in a second PCR lasting 7 to 11 cycles. TCRdb re-called the 5' RACE reads with MiXCR, one entry per CDR3 protein. Of 700,000 to 900,000 distinct CDR3 sequences in the sample, about 55% are singletons; the top ten hold around 40%. The TCR comes from an elderly man in good health. Sample: blood. The V call is TRBV7-2, the J call TRBJ1-1; 8 bases agree with TRBD1. CDR3 protein: CASSSSGQGASAFF. In nucleotides, the CDR3 is TGTGCCAGCAGCTCTTCGGGGCAGGGGGCGTCGGCTTTCTTT.